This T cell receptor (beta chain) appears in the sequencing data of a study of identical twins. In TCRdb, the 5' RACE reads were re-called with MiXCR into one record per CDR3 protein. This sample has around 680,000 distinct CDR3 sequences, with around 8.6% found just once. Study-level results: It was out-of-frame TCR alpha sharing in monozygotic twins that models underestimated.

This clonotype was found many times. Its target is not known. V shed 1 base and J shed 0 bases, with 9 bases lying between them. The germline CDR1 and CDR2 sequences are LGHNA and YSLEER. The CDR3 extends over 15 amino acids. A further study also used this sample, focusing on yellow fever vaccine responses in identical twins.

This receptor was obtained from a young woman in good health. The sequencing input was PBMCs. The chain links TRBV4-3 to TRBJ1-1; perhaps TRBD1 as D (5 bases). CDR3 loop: CASSQGAGLNTEAFF. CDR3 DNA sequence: TGCGCCAGCAGCCAAGGGGCGGGGCTGAACACTGAAGCTTTCTTT.